This record looks at one T cell receptor (beta chain) sequence and its context. Germline CDR1 reads MDHEN; CDR2 reads SYDVKM. V lost 4 bases to trimming and J lost 3 bases, with 10 bases between them. This CDR3 contains 13 residues. The data were produced by immunoSEQ multiplex PCR, yet TCRdb's version contains in-frame clones alone and is incomplete. The sample has approximately 70,000 clones, about 94% seen once. Material: PBMCs. This receptor was identified in a man aged 35 to 55 with rheumatoid arthritis. The V call is TRBV28, the J call TRBJ2-7, with D possibly TRBD2 on 5 matching bases. The DNA for the CDR3 is TGTGCCAGCAGTTCCTCTAGCCTCTACGAGCAGTACTTC. Encoded protein: CASSSSSLYEQYF.